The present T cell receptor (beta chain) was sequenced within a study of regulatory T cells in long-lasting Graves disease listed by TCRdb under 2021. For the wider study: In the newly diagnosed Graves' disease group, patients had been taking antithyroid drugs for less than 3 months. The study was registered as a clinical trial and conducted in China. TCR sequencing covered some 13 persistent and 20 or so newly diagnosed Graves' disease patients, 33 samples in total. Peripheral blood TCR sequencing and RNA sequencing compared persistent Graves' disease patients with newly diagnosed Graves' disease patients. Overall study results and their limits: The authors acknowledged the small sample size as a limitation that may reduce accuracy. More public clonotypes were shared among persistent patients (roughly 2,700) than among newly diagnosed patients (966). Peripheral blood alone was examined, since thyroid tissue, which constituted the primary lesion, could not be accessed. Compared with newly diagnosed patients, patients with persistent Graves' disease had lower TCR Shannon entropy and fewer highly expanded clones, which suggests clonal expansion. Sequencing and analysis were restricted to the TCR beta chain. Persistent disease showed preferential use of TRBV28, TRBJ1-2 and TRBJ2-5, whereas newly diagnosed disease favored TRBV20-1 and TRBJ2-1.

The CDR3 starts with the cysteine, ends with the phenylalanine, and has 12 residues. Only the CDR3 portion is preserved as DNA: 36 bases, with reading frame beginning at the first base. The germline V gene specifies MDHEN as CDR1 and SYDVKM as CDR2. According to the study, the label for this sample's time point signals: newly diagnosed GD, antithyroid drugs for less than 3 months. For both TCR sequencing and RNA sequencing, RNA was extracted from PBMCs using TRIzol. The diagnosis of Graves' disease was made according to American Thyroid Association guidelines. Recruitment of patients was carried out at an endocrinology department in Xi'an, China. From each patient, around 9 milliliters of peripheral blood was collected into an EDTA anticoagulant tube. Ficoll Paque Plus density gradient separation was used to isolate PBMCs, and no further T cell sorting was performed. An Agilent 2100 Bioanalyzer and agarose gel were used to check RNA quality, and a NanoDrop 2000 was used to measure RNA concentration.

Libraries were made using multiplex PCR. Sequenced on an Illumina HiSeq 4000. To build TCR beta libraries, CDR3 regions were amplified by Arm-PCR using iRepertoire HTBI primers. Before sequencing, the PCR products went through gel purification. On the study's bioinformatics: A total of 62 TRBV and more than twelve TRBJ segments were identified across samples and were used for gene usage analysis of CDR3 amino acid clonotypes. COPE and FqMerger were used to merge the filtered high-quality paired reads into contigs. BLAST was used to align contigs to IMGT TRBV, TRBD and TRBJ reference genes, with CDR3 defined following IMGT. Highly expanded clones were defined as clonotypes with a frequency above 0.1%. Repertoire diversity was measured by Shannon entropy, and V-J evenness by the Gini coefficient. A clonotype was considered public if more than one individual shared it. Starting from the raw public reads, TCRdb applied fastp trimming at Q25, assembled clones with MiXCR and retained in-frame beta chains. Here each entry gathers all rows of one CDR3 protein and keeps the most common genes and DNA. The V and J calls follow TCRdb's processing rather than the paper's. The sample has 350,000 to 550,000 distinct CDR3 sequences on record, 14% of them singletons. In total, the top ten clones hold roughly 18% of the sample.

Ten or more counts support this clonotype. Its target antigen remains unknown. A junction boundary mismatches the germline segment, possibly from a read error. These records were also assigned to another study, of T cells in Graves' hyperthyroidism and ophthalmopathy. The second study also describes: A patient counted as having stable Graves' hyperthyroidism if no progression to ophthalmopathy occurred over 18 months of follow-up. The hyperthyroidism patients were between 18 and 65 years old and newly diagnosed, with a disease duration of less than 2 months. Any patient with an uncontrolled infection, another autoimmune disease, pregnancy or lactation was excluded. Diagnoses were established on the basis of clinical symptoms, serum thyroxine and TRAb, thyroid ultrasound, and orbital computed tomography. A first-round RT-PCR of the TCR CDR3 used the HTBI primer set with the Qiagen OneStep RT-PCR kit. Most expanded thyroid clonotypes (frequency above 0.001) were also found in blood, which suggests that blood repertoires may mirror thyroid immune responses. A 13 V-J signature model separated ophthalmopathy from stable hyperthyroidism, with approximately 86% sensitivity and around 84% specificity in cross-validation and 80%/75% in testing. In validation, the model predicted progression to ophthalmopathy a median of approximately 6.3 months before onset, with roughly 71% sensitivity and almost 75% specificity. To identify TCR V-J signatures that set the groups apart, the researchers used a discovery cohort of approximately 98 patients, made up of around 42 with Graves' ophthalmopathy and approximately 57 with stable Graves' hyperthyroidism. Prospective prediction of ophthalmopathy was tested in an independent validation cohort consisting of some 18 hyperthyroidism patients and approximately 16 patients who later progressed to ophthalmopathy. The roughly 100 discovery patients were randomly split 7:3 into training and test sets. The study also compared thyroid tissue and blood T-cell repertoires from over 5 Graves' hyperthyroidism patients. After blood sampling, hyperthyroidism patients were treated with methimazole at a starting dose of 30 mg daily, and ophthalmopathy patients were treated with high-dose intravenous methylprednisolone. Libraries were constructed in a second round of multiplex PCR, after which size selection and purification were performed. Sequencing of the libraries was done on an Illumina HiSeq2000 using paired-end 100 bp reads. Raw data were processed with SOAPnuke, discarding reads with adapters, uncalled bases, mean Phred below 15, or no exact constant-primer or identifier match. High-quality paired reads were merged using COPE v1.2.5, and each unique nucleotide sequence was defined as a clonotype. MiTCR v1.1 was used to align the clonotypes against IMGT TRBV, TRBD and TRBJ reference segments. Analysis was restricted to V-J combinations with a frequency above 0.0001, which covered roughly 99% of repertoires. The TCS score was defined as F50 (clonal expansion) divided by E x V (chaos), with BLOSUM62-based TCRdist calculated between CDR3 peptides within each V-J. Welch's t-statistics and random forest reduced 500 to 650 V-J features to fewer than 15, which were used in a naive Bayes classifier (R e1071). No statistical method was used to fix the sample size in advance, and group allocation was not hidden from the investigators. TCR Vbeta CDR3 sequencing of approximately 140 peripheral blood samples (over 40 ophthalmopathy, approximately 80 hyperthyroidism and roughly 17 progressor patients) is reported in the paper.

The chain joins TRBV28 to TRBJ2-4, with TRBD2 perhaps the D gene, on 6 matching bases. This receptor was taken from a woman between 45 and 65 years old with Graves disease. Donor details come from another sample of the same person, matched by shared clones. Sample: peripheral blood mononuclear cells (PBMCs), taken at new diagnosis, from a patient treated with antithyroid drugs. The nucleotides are TGTGCCAGCAGTCAATTAGGCGGCGGGGTGGACTTC. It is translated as CASSQLGGGVDF.